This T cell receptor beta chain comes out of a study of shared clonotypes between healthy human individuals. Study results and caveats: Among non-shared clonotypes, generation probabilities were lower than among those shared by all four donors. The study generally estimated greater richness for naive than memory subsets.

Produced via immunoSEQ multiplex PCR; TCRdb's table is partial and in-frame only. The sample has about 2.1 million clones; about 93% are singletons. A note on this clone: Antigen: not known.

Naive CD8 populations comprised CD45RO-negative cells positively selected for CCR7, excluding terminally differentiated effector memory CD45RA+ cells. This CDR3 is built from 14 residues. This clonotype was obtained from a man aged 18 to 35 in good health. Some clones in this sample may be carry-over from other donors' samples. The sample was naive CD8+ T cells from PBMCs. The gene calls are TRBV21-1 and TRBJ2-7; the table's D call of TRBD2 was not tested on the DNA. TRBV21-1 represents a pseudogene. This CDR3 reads CASSKLGEDSEQYF. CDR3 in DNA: TGTGCCAGCAGCAAATTGGGGGAGGATTCCGAGCAGTACTTC.